These 31 T cell receptor beta chains came from one sample sequenced in a study of T cell repertoires in cytomegalovirus infection. TCRdb redid the calling of the reads with MiXCR, one entry per CDR3 protein. Among about 150,000 distinct CDR3 sequences, about a quarter were seen once, and the ten largest hold approximately 10%. Sample: PBMCs. The receptors originated from a human donor in good health (CMV status not recorded). Some clones in this sample may be carry-over from other donors' samples.

This rearrangement joins TRBV7-3 to TRBJ1-1, with D tentatively TRBD1 (5 bases). The V and J ends lost 8 bases and 1 base respectively, with 17 bases between them. Germline lookup yields CDR1 SGHTA and CDR2 FQGTGA. This CDR3 contains 15 residues. DNA of the CDR3: TGTGCCAGCGGGCCCGGGGCCTTGGGGAACACTGAAGCTTTCTTT. It encodes CASGPGALGNTEAFF.

This clonotype was counted only a few times. The chain combines TRBV5-4 with TRBJ2-1; 16 bases map to TRBD2. CDR3 length equals 15 residues. CDR1 and CDR2 (germline): SGHNT, YYREEE (reference sequence). Trimming took 4 bases from V and 8 from J; bases not matched to a gene: 3. CDR3 in amino acids: CASSGTSGRVDEQFF. CDR3 nucleotides: TGTGCCAGCAGCGGGACTAGCGGGAGGGTCGATGAGCAGTTCTTC.

The chain links TRBV28 to TRBJ1-5; D ambiguous. The CDR3 is 12 amino acids. V was cut by 5 bases and J by 10 bases, with 12 bases left in between. CDR1 is MDHEN and CDR2 is SYDVKM in the germline V gene. For the CDR3, the DNA is TGTGCCAGCAGTGGGGAAGGATCACCCCAGCATTTT. It codes for CASSGEGSPQHF. The full variable domain, with the rest looked up from reference TRBV28 and TRBJ1-5, is DVKVTQSSRYLVKRTGEKVFLECVQDMDHENMFWYRQDPGLGLRLIYFSYDVKMKEKGDIPEGYSVSREKKERFSLILESASTNQTSMYLCASSGEGSPQHFGDGTRLSIL.

In this sample, this clonotype turned up a few times. V gene TRBV29-1 combines with J gene TRBJ2-4; 7 bases fit TRBD2. CDR3 size: 12 residues. Trimming removed 7 bases from V and 8 bases from J; junction bases left unmatched: 8. Germline loops: CDR1 SQVTM, CDR2 ANQGSEA. The CDR3 bases are TGCAGCGCAGCGGGACTTTCGGACATTCAGTACTTC. This encodes CSAAGLSDIQYF.

To note about this clonotype: Being one base from a much bigger clone, this may be a read error. The V and J genes are TRBV7-2 and TRBJ2-7; TRBD2 agrees at 9 bases. Germline V gives CDR1 SGHTA, CDR2 FQGNSA. The CDR3 spans 15 residues. J was trimmed by 3 bases and V by 1 base; bases with no gene match: 4. The CDR3 loop reads CASSLGSGGDYEQYF. CDR3 DNA: TGTGCCAGCAGCTTAGGTAGCGGGGGAGACTACGAGCAGTACTTC. Variable domain in full (rest from reference TRBV7-2 and TRBJ2-7): GAGVSQSPSNKVTEKGKDVELRCDPISGHTALYWYRQSLGQGLEFLIYFQGNSAPDKSGLPSDRFSAERTGGSVSTLTIQRTQQEDSAVYLCASSLGSGGDYEQYFGPGTRLTVT.

This clonotype was counted only a few times. The chain couples TRBV20-1 to TRBJ1-2; D uncertain. This CDR3 comprises 12 residues. V was trimmed by 0 bases and J by 5 bases, leaving 7 bases between them. CDR1 and CDR2 (germline): DFQATT, SNEGSKA (reference sequence). Written as DNA, the CDR3 is TGCAGTGCTAGAGATCAGGTGTATGGCTACACCTTC. It specifies CSARDQVYGYTF.

The CDR3 DNA reads as TGTGCCAGTAGTACCGGGACAGGTCAGCCCCAGCATTTT. Encoded protein: CASSTGTGQPQHF. The rearrangement links TRBV19 to TRBJ1-5; TRBD1 agrees at 8 bases. Germline lookup yields CDR1 LNHDA and CDR2 SQIVND (reference sequence). V lost 4 bases and J lost 6; bases outside the gene matches: 2. CDR3 length: 13 amino acids.

This clonotype has ten or more counts. The chain employs TRBV7-2 and TRBJ2-1; TRBD1 matches 7 bases. Germline CDR1 reads SGHTA; CDR2 reads FQGNSA. The junction had 6 bases not matched to a gene; V was cut back by 1 base and J by 3 bases. CDR3 size: 16 residues. The CDR3 nucleotides read TGTGCCAGCAGCTTAGTTGGGACAGCCCTCTACAATGAGCAGTTCTTC. It specifies CASSLVGTALYNEQFF.

CDR3 in DNA: TGTGCCAGCAGCTTAGGTTCAGGGATGAACACTGAAGCTTTCTTT. Translating it yields CASSLGSGMNTEAFF. The gene calls are TRBV7-9 and TRBJ1-1; TRBD1 is a possible D gene (5 bases). Germline assignment: CDR1 SEHNR and CDR2 FQNEAQ (reference sequence). V was pared by 1 base and J by 0 bases, with 9 bases between. The CDR3 has 15 residues. Looking up the rest from reference TRBV7-9 and TRBJ1-1 gives the full variable domain: DTGVSQNPRHKITKRGQNVTFRCDPISEHNRLYWYRQTLGQGPEFLTYFQNEAQLEKSRLLSDRFSAERPKGSFSTLEIQRTEQGDSAMYLCASSLGSGMNTEAFFGQGTRLTVV.

This clonotype was observed many times. V is TRBV7-2 and J is TRBJ2-1, with 10 positions matching TRBD2. The CDR3 sequence is 18 residues long. Per germline, CDR1 SGHTA and CDR2 FQGNSA. J gave up 1 base and V 4 bases, and 10 bases lay outside the gene matches. The CDR3 region has the DNA TGTGCCAGCAGCTCAAGCGGGGGGGCTACGGGATCCTACAATGAGCAGTTCTTC. It yields the protein CASSSSGGATGSYNEQFF.

The chain has TRBV27 and TRBJ1-2, with a tentative D call TRBD1 (6 bases). CDR1 is MNHEY, CDR2 SMNVEV, per germline (reference sequence). This CDR3 is built from 15 residues. Trimming removed 9 bases at V and 7 bases at J, with 24 bases between. The CDR3 region is CASSINREVPPGYTF. CDR3 in DNA: TGTGCCAGTTCTATAAACAGGGAAGTTCCCCCTGGCTACACCTTC.

This clonotype was seen only a few times. V and J are TRBV7-2 and TRBJ1-6; 8 bases are shared with TRBD1. CDR1 SGHTA and CDR2 FQGNSA come from the germline V gene. The CDR3 has 15 residues. V gave up 5 bases and J gave up 7 bases; unmatched junction bases: 7. The CDR3 region has the DNA TGTGCCAGCAGCCGTGGGACAGGTGAAAATTCACCCCTCCACTTT. Protein: CASSRGTGENSPLHF.

This clonotype was observed many times. The V call is TRBV11-2, the J call TRBJ2-5, with 14 bases matching TRBD2. There are 16 residues in the CDR3. Germline V lookup: CDR1 SGHAT, CDR2 FQNNGV. V shed 5 bases and J 5 bases; nucleotides not matched to a gene: 7. The CDR3 region is CASSGPGLAGAETQYF. The CDR3 nucleotides are TGTGCCAGCAGCGGACCGGGACTAGCGGGGGCGGAGACCCAGTACTTC.

This clonotype was found a few times. This chain links TRBV30 with TRBJ1-2; D is unclear. Trimming pared 3 bases from V and 8 bases from J, leaving 10 bases between. This CDR3 is built from 11 residues. The germline gives CDR1 GTSNPN, CDR2 SVGIG (reference sequence). CDR3 in amino acids: CAWRGYSGYTF. CDR3 DNA sequence: TGTGCCTGGAGGGGATACTCAGGCTACACCTTC. Together with reference TRBV30 and TRBJ1-2, the CDR3 gives the full variable domain: SQTIHQWPATLVQPVGSPLSLECTVEGTSNPNLYWYRQAAGRGLQLLFYSVGIGQISSEVPQNLSASRPQDRQFILSSKKLLLSDSGFYLCAWRGYSGYTFGSGTRLTVV.

Ten or more counts support this clonotype. This chain joins TRBV7-2 and TRBJ1-1; D ambiguous. The V and J ends lost 6 bases and 4 bases respectively, with 9 bases between them. CDR3 length equals 12 residues. CDR1 and CDR2 from the germline V gene are SGHTA and FQGNSA. This CDR3 is CASSFLGTEAFF. In nucleotides, the CDR3 is TGTGCCAGCAGTTTCCTCGGCACTGAAGCTTTCTTT.

This clonotype was detected ten times or more. The chain combines TRBV11-2 with TRBJ1-5; D gene unclear. The CDR3 consists of 13 residues. Germline values: CDR1 SGHAT, CDR2 FQNNGV. Trimming shortened V by 2 bases and J by 5 bases, and 7 bases separated the two germline ends. CDR3 bases: TGTGCCAGCAGCTTATCTGTGGATCAGCCCCAGCATTTT. It yields the protein CASSLSVDQPQHF.

This chain links TRBV28 with TRBJ1-5, with D perhaps matching TRBD1 (6 bases). Trimming took 3 bases from V and 1 from J, leaving 16 bases between them. CDR3 length: 17 amino acids. Per the germline V gene, CDR1 is MDHEN and CDR2 is SYDVKM. CDR3 protein: CASSLLDRIRSNQPQHF. The CDR3 DNA follows: TGTGCCAGCAGTTTGCTCGACAGGATTAGGAGCAATCAGCCCCAGCATTTT. The whole variable domain, filled in from reference TRBV28 and TRBJ1-5, reads DVKVTQSSRYLVKRTGEKVFLECVQDMDHENMFWYRQDPGLGLRLIYFSYDVKMKEKGDIPEGYSVSREKKERFSLILESASTNQTSMYLCASSLLDRIRSNQPQHFGDGTRLSIL.

This clonotype was seen more than once but under ten times. The J gene is TRBJ1-2, the V gene TRBV15, with a weak D call TRBD1 (6 bases). Germline V gene data show CDR1 as LNHNV and CDR2 as YYDKDF (reference sequence). The germline V and J ends were trimmed by 1 base and 0 bases, with 9 bases remaining between them. This CDR3 region has 15 residues. The CDR3 is CATSRVAGANYGYTF. The CDR3 bases are TGTGCCACCAGCAGAGTTGCAGGGGCTAACTATGGCTACACCTTC.

The sample holds a few counts of this clonotype. The genes are TRBV7-9 and TRBJ1-4, with D hard to call. Trimming pared 4 bases from V and 4 bases from J, leaving 10 bases between. Germline CDR1 and CDR2: SEHNR and FQNEAQ (reference sequence). The CDR3 has 14 residues. The CDR3 region is CASSSGTVNEKLFF. In nucleotides, the CDR3 is TGTGCCAGCAGCTCGGGTACGGTTAATGAAAAACTGTTTTTT.

About this clonotype: Relative to the germline gene, one junction end is altered; a read error may explain this. This chain uses TRBV5-3 with TRBJ1-1; perhaps TRBD1 as D (5 bases). TRBV5-3 counts as an open reading frame of uncertain function. The CDR3 length is 14 residues. DNA of the CDR3: TGTGCCAGCAGCTTATGGGGGATGAACACTGAAGCTTTCTTT. Its protein product is CASSLWGMNTEAFF.

This chain links TRBV24-1 with TRBJ1-2, with D perhaps TRBD1 (5 bases). CDR3 length: 13 amino acids. CDR1 is KGHDR and CDR2 is SFDVKD in the germline V gene. V lost 6 bases and J 0 bases, leaving 7 bases between the germline ends. The CDR3 coding sequence is TGTGCCACCAGTCAGACAGCTAACTATGGCTACACCTTC. Amino acids: CATSQTANYGYTF.

Many counts were recorded for this clonotype. For the CDR3, the DNA is TGTGCCAGCAGCCCGGACCCCGCGGAGACCCAGTACTTC. It yields the protein CASSPDPAETQYF. This chain joins TRBV28 and TRBJ2-5; D remains ambiguous. The CDR3 length is 13 residues. Per the germline V gene, CDR1 is MDHEN and CDR2 is SYDVKM. V was trimmed by 6 bases and J by 5 bases, leaving 13 bases between them.

The rearrangement links TRBV5-4 to TRBJ2-1; no definite D call. The V and J ends lost 5 bases and 12 bases respectively, with 18 bases between them. Germline loops: CDR1 SGHNT, CDR2 YYREEE (reference sequence). CDR3 length: 13 amino acids. The CDR3 loop reads CASRTGSGQRQFF. In DNA, the CDR3 is TGTGCCAGCAGGACCGGGTCCGGGCAGCGGCAGTTCTTC.

This clonotype was found a few times. V usage is TRBV10-3 and J usage is TRBJ2-3; tentative D call: TRBD1 (6 bases). Germline V CDR1 and CDR2: ENHRY, SYGVKD. Trimming left V 5 bases short and J 5 bases short, with 11 bases between. The CDR3 is made up of 13 amino acids. The CDR3 nucleotides are TGTGCCATCAGTCACAGGGTGGAAGATACGCAGTATTTT. This translates into CAISHRVEDTQYF.

This clonotype was seen many times. For the CDR3, the DNA is TGTGCCAGCAGCTTAAACCCCGGACAGGGCCAAGAGACCCAGTACTTC. This translates into CASSLNPGQGQETQYF. The chain carries TRBV7-2 and TRBJ2-5; 8 bases match TRBD1. With 2 bases clipped from V and 1 base from J, the junction kept 6 bases outside the gene matches. Germline lookup yields CDR1 SGHTA and CDR2 FQGNSA. The CDR3 totals 16 residues.

The J gene is TRBJ1-1, the V gene TRBV14; D unclear. Trimming stripped 4 bases from V and 6 bases from J, with 12 bases between. CDR3 length: 13 residues. Germline assignment: CDR1 SGHDN and CDR2 FVKESK. The CDR3 coding sequence is TGTGCCAGCAGCCCTAGTCGGGAGTCTGAAGCTTTCTTT. Its translation is CASSPSRESEAFF.

Many counts were recorded for this clonotype. The chain has TRBV7-8 and TRBJ1-1; D uncertain. There are 15 residues in the CDR3. V lost 4 bases to trimming and J lost 0 bases, with 12 bases between them. Germline assignment: CDR1 SGHVS and CDR2 FQNEAQ. The CDR3 DNA sequence: TGTGCCAGCAGCTACCAGACAAGAATGAACACTGAAGCTTTCTTT. Its protein is CASSYQTRMNTEAFF.

Here the CDR3 reads CASSLELGNYEQYF. CDR3 sequence (DNA): TGTGCCAGCAGCTTAGAGCTAGGGAACTACGAGCAGTACTTC. The V call is TRBV7-2, the J call TRBJ2-7; D is unclear. Germline-derived CDR1 and CDR2 are SGHTA and FQGNSA. This CDR3 has 14 amino acids. V was shortened by 1 base and J by 3 bases, with 10 bases between the two germline ends.

This clonotype was detected a few times. The rearrangement uses TRBV7-9 and TRBJ1-1; TRBD1 matches at 9 bases. V shed 3 bases and J 4 bases; nucleotides not matched to a gene: 6. CDR1 and CDR2 (germline): SEHNR, FQNEAQ (reference sequence). The CDR3 sequence is 15 residues long. The CDR3 reads CASSLRQGGITEAFF. The DNA of the CDR3 is TGTGCCAGCAGCTTGAGACAGGGGGGGATCACTGAAGCTTTCTTT.

This clonotype was seen ten or more times. This rearrangement joins TRBV7-2 to TRBJ1-5; D possibly corresponds to TRBD1 (6 bases). Germline CDR1 reads SGHTA; CDR2 reads FQGNSA. The CDR3 runs 16 residues. V gave up 5 bases and J gave up 2 bases, with 16 bases separating them. CDR3 amino acids: CASSPWGGTGNQPQHF. The CDR3 nucleotides are TGTGCCAGCAGCCCATGGGGGGGCACAGGCAATCAGCCCCAGCATTTT.

The DNA for the CDR3 is TGTGCCAGCAACTCCGGGGGCAATCAGCCCCAGCATTTT. Translating gives CASNSGGNQPQHF. This chain connects TRBV12-3 or TRBV12-4 to TRBJ1-5; D is unresolved. This CDR3 spans 13 amino acids. V gave up 7 bases and J gave up 2 bases, with 9 bases separating them.